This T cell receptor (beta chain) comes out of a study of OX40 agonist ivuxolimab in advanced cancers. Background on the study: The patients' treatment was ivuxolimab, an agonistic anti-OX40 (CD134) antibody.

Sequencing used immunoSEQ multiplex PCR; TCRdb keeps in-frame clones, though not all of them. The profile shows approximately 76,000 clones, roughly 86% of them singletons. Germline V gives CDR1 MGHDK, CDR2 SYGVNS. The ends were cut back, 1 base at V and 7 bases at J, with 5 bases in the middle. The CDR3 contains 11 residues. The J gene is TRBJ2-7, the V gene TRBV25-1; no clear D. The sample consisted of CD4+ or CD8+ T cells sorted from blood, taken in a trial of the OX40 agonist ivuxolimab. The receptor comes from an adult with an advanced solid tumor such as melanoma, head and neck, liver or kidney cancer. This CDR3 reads CASSEFMEQYF. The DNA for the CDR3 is TGTGCCAGCAGTGAATTTATGGAGCAGTACTTC.